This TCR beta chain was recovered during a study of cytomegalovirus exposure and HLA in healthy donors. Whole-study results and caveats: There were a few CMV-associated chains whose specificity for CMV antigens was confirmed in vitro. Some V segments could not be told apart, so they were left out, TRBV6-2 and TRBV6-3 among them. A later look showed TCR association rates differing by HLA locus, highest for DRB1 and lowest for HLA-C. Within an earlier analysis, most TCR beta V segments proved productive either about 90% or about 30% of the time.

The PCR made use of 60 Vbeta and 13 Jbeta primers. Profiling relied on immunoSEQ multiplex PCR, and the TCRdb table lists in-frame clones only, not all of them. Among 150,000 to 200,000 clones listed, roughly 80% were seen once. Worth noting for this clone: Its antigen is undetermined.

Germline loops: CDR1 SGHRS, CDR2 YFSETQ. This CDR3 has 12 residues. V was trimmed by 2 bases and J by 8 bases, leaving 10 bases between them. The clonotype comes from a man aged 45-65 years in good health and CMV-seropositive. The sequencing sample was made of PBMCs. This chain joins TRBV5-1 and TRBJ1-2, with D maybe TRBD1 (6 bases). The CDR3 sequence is CASSLDRRGYTF. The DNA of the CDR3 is TGCGCCAGCAGCTTAGACAGGCGAGGCTACACCTTC.